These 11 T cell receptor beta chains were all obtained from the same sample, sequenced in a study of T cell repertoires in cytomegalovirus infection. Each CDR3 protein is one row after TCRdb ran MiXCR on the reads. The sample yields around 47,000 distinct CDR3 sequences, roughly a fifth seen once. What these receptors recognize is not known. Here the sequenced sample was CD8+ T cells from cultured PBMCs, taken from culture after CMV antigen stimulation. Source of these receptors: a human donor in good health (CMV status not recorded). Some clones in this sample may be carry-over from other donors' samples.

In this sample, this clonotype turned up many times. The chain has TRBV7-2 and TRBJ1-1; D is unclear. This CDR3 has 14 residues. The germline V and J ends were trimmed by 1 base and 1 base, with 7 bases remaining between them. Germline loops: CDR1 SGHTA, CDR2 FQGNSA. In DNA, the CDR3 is TGTGCCAGCAGCTTAGTCACAGCGAACACTGAAGCTTTCTTT. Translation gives CASSLVTANTEAFF.

CDR3 region: CASRSIGADEQYF. CDR3 coding DNA: TGTGCCAGCAGGTCAATCGGGGCGGACGAGCAGTACTTC. The chain joins TRBV7-2 to TRBJ2-7; D may match TRBD1 or TRBD2 (5 bases each). The CDR3 runs 13 residues. CDR1 SGHTA and CDR2 FQGNSA come from the germline V gene. Trimming stripped 6 bases from V and 5 bases from J, with 14 bases between.

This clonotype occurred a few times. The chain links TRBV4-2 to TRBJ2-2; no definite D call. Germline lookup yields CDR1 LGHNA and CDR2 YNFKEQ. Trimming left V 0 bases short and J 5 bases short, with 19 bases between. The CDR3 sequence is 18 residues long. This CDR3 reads CASSQDQSSPWVTGELFF. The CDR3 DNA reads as TGTGCCAGCAGCCAAGATCAGTCCAGTCCGTGGGTGACCGGGGAGCTGTTTTTT.

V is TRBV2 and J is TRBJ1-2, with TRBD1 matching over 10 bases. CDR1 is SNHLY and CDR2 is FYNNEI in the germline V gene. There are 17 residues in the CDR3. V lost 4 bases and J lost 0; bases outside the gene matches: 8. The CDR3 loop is CASSGRDRGTSNYGYTF. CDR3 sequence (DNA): TGTGCCAGCAGTGGCCGGGACAGGGGAACCTCTAACTATGGCTACACCTTC.

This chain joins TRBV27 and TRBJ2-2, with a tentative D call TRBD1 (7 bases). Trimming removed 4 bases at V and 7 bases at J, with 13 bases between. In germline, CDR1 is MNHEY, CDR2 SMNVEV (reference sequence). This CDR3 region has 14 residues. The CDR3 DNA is TGTGCCAGCAGTTATGACAGGGAGGACGGGGAGCTGTTTTTT. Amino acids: CASSYDREDGELFF.

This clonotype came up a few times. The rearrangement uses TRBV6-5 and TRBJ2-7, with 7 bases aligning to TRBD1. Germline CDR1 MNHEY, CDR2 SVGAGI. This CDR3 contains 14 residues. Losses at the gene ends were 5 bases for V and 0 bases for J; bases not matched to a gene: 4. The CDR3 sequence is CASSPQGFSYEQYF. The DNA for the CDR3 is TGTGCCAGCAGTCCACAGGGGTTCTCCTACGAGCAGTACTTC.

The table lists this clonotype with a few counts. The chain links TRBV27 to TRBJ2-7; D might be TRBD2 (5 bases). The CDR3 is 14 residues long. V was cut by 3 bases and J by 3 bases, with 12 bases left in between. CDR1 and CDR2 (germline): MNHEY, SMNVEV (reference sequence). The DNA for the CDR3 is TGTGCCAGCAGTTTCTCCTCTCGGGGCTACGAGCAGTACTTC. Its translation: CASSFSSRGYEQYF.

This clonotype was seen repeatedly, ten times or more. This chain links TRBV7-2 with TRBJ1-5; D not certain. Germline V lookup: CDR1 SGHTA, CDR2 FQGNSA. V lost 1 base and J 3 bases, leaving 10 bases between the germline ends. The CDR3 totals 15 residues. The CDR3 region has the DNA TGTGCCAGCAGCTTAGGCATGGGAATCAATCAGCCCCAGCATTTT. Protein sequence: CASSLGMGINQPQHF.

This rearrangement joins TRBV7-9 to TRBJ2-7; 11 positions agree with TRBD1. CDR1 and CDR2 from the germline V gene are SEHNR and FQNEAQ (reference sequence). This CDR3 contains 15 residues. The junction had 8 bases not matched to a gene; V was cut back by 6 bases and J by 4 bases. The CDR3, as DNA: TGTGCCAGCAGTCCGGGACAGGGGGTCGGGTACGAGCAGTACTTC. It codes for CASSPGQGVGYEQYF.

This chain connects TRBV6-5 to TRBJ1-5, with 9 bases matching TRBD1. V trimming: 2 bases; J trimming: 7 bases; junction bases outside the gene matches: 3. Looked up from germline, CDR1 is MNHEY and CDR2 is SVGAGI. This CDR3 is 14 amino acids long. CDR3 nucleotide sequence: TGTGCCAGCAGTTACACCGGGACAGGGCAGCCCCAGCATTTT. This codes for CASSYTGTGQPQHF.

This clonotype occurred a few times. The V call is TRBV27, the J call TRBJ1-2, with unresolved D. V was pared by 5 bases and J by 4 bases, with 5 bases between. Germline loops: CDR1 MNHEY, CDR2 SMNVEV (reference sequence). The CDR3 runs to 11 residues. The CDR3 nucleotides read TGTGCCAGCAGTGGACTCTATGGCTACACCTTC. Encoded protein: CASSGLYGYTF.